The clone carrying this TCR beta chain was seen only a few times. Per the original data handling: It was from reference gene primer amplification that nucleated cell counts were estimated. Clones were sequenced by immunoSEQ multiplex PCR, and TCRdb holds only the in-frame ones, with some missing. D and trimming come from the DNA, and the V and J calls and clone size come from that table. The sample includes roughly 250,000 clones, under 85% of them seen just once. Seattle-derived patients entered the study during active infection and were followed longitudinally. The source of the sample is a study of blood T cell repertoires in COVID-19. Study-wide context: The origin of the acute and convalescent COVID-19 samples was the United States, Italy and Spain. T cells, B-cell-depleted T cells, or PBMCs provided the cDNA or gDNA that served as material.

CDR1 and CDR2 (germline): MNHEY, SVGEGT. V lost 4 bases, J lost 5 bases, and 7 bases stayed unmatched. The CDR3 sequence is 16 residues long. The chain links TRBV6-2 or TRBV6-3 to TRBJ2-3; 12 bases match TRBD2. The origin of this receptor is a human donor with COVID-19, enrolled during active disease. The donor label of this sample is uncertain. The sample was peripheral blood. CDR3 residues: CASSSRTSGNLDTQYF. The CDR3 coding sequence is TGTGCCAGCAGTTCTAGGACTAGCGGGAACTTAGATACGCAGTATTTT.